These 7 T cell receptor beta chains originate from one sample sequenced in a study of control samples from healthy donors and cancer patients. Generated by immunoSEQ multiplex PCR, the TCRdb table keeps only in-frame clones and is missing some. The repertoire holds 140,000 to 150,000 clones, with 80% to 95% as singletons. Source material: blood. Receptors were obtained from a young man in good health.

To note about this clone: Other DNA variants within this sample encode the same CDR3. The CDR3 DNA is TGTGCCAGCAGTTACGGTGGTGAGCAGTTCTTC. Residues: CASSYGGEQFF. The rearrangement uses TRBV6-5 and TRBJ2-1; D is ambiguous. V gave up 2 bases and J gave up 9 bases, with 5 bases separating them. This CDR3 is 11 amino acids long. CDR1 is MNHEY and CDR2 is SVGAGI in the germline V gene.

The chain joins TRBV19 to TRBJ2-1; a possible D gene is TRBD2 (6 bases). Trimming removed 10 bases from V and 4 bases from J, with 14 bases in between. The germline gives CDR1 LNHDA, CDR2 SQIVND (reference sequence). This CDR3 is built from 13 residues. The CDR3 region is CATTGTAYNEQFF. CDR3 nucleotides: TGTGCCACCACCGGGACTGCGTACAATGAGCAGTTCTTC. Looking up the rest from reference TRBV19 and TRBJ2-1 gives the full variable domain: DGGITQSPKYLFRKEGQNVTLSCEQNLNHDAMYWYRQDPGQGLRLIYYSQIVNDFQKGDIAEGYSVSREKKESFPLTVTSAQKNPTAFYLCATTGTAYNEQFFGPGTRLTVL.

This rearrangement joins TRBV28 to TRBJ2-7, with 8 bases that match TRBD1. CDR1 is MDHEN and CDR2 is SYDVKM in the germline V gene. The CDR3 runs to 12 residues. The chain's CDR3 is CAAGQVSYEQYF. In DNA, the CDR3 is TGTGCTGCGGGACAGGTCTCCTACGAGCAGTACTTC.

This rearrangement joins TRBV7-2 to TRBJ1-2, with 8 bases matching TRBD1. Germline values: CDR1 SGHTA, CDR2 FQGNSA. The CDR3 is made up of 14 amino acids. The J segment lost 8 bases and the V segment lost 5 bases, leaving 10 bases of the junction unmatched. CDR3 sequence reads: CASSVGQARWGYTF. CDR3 nucleotide sequence: TGTGCCAGCAGCGTGGGACAGGCACGGTGGGGCTACACCTTC.

This clone came up many times. V usage is TRBV11-2 and J usage is TRBJ2-5; D remains unclear. Germline assignment: CDR1 SGHAT and CDR2 FQNNGV. Trimming left V 1 base short and J 3 bases short, with 9 bases between. There are 14 residues in the CDR3. In DNA, the CDR3 is TGTGCCAGCAGCTTAGCGGACCGCAAAGAGACCCAGTACTTC. It encodes CASSLADRKETQYF. The entire variable domain, with the rest obtained from reference TRBV11-2 and TRBJ2-5, is as follows: EAGVAQSPRYKIIEKRQSVAFWCNPISGHATLYWYQQILGQGPKLLIQFQNNGVVDDSQLPKDRFSAERLKGVDSTLKIQPAKLEDSAVYLCASSLADRKETQYFGPGTRLLVL.

This clone was seen more than once but under ten times. The gene calls are TRBV18 and TRBJ1-1, with D possibly matching TRBD1 (5 bases). The CDR3 extends over 16 amino acids. Trimming removed 5 bases from V and 2 bases from J, with 18 bases in between. Germline CDR1 and CDR2: KGHSH and LQKENI. The CDR3 bases are TGTGCCAGCTCAGATCCCGGGGGATCGGGTAACACTGAAGCTTTCTTT. Amino acids: CASSDPGGSGNTEAFF.

The chain carries TRBV27 and TRBJ1-1; the match to TRBD1 covers 7 bases. Germline CDR1 and CDR2: MNHEY and SMNVEV (reference sequence). This CDR3 has 13 amino acids. The junction had 9 bases not matched to a gene; V was cut back by 3 bases and J by 11 bases. CDR3 loop: CASSLTGGGKAFF. In DNA, the CDR3 is TGTGCCAGCAGTTTGACAGGAGGGGGCAAGGCTTTCTTT.